Below are 14 T cell receptor beta chains sequenced from a single sample in a study of beta chain features in type 1 diabetes. All of the isolated RNA was reverse transcribed, so expressed TCRB transcripts were sequenced. TCRdb keeps only in-frame clones here, not all; method: immunoSEQ multiplex PCR. The sample includes just over 450,000 clones, 30% seen only once; the top ten take about 0.065%. Sequencing used naive CD4+ T cells from blood. The receptors shown here come from a man aged 18-30 years in good health.

The V call is TRBV18, the J call TRBJ2-1, with 9 bases aligning to TRBD1. This CDR3 spans 17 amino acids. Trimming took 2 bases from V and 2 from J; bases not matched to a gene: 7. Germline V gene data show CDR1 as KGHSH and CDR2 as LQKENI. The CDR3 is CASSPYRDRATYNEQFF. The CDR3 coding sequence is TGTGCCAGCTCACCATACCGGGACAGGGCAACCTACAATGAGCAGTTCTTC.

This clone was seen a handful of times. The chain employs TRBV6-1 and TRBJ2-5; D gene unclear. The length of the CDR3 is 14 residues. The V end lost 1 base, the J end lost 1 base, and 7 bases lay between the germline ends. CDR1 MNHNS and CDR2 SASEGT come from the germline V gene. CDR3 in DNA: TGTGCCAGCAGTGAAGGATACTTCCAAGAGACCCAGTACTTC. Translated: CASSEGYFQETQYF.

CDR3 sequence reads: CASSLPTGGNEQFF. CDR3 bases: TGTGCCAGCAGCTTACCGACAGGGGGCAATGAGCAGTTCTTC. This chain connects TRBV7-2 to TRBJ2-1, with 9 nucleotides matching TRBD1. Germline loops: CDR1 SGHTA, CDR2 FQGNSA. V was clipped by 2 bases and J by 6 bases; unmatched bases: 2. This CDR3 has 14 amino acids.

The J gene is TRBJ2-3, the V gene TRBV30; D might be TRBD2 (5 bases). Trimming took off 7 bases at V and 5 bases at J, with 22 bases between the two ends. The length of the CDR3 is 15 residues. Germline values: CDR1 GTSNPN, CDR2 SVGIG (reference sequence). The CDR3 region is CASSFGGGGKDTQYF. CDR3 DNA sequence: TGTGCCTCCTCGTTTGGTGGAGGAGGAAAAGATACGCAGTATTTT.

The V and J genes are TRBV5-4 and TRBJ2-5; D might be TRBD1 or TRBD2, each matching 5 bases. CDR3 size: 13 residues. Germline loops: CDR1 SGHNT, CDR2 YYREEE (reference sequence). V was pared by 4 bases and J by 2 bases, with 9 bases between. Written as DNA, the CDR3 is TGTGCCAGCAGCCCGGGACCGCAAGAGACCCAGTACTTC. Translating it yields CASSPGPQETQYF.

The genes are TRBV7-8 and TRBJ2-7; unclear D gene. The CDR3 consists of 13 residues. V dropped 0 bases and J dropped 4 bases, with 7 bases sitting between them. Germline V lookup: CDR1 SGHVS, CDR2 FQNEAQ. The CDR3 reads CASSLAYAYEQYF. In DNA, the CDR3 is TGTGCCAGCAGCTTAGCGTATGCATACGAGCAGTACTTC.

This sequence joins TRBV2 and TRBJ2-3; 10 bases are a match to TRBD2. Germline V gene data show CDR1 as SNHLY and CDR2 as FYNNEI. V lost 8 bases and J lost 10; bases outside the gene matches: 21. The CDR3 totals 17 residues. CDR3 DNA sequence: TGTGCCAGCTCGAGGGGCATAGCGGGAGGCCCCGTAGAGTCGCAGTATTTT. Its protein is CASSRGIAGGPVESQYF.

The rearrangement links TRBV2 to TRBJ2-7; D might be TRBD1 (5 bases). Germline V gene lookup returns CDR1 SNHLY and CDR2 FYNNEI. The CDR3 consists of 12 residues. With 6 bases removed from V and 4 bases from J, the gap between germline ends came to 10 bases. The CDR3 nucleotides are TGTGCCAGCAGCAGGGCGGAATACGAGCAGTACTTC. This translates into CASSRAEYEQYF.

J is TRBJ1-5 and V is TRBV9; D is ambiguous. V was cut by 4 bases and J by 0 bases, with 11 bases left in between. Germline-derived CDR1 and CDR2 are SGDLS and YYNGEE. This CDR3 is built from 15 residues. The CDR3 nucleotides are TGTGCCAGCAGCCCGTTCCCTTATAGCAATCAGCCCCAGCATTTT. This translates into CASSPFPYSNQPQHF.

J is TRBJ2-3 and V is TRBV7-8; possible D gene TRBD1, 6 bases. CDR3 length: 13 residues. V was cut by 5 bases and J by 6 bases, with 12 bases left in between. In germline, CDR1 is SGHVS, CDR2 FQNEAQ. The CDR3 nucleotides read TGTGCCAGCAGCCACAATACAGGGGATACGCAGTATTTT. Translating it yields CASSHNTGDTQYF.

This clone has only a few counts. The same CDR3 arises from other DNA sequences in this sample as well. The chain employs TRBV5-4 and TRBJ1-1; TRBD1 agrees at 7 bases. Trimming took 0 bases from V and 2 from J; bases not matched to a gene: 1. CDR1 SGHNT and CDR2 YYREEE come from the germline V gene (reference sequence). The CDR3 consists of 14 residues. The CDR3 sequence is CASSLDRGNTEAFF. For the CDR3, the DNA is TGTGCCAGCAGCTTGGACAGGGGAAACACTGAAGCTTTCTTT.

This chain's CDR3 is CASTRGSGANVLTF. The CDR3 nucleotides read TGTGCCAGCACTAGAGGGTCCGGGGCCAACGTCCTGACTTTC. The rearrangement joins TRBV6-5 to TRBJ2-6; tentative D call: TRBD2 (5 bases). In germline, CDR1 is MNHEY, CDR2 SVGAGI. Deletions cut 7 bases from V and 4 bases from J, with 11 bases between. CDR3 length: 14 residues.

This clone was found a few times. The chain is built from TRBV29-1 and TRBJ2-5, with 11 bases matching TRBD2. This CDR3 has 15 amino acids. V was pared by 0 bases and J by 5 bases, with 5 bases of the junction left unmatched. The germline V gene encodes CDR1 SQVTM and CDR2 ANQGSEA. CDR3 sequence reads: CSVEDTSGSSETQYF. The CDR3 DNA reads as TGCAGCGTTGAAGACACTAGCGGGAGTTCGGAGACCCAGTACTTC.

The chain combines TRBV7-9 with TRBJ2-3, with 7 bases matching TRBD2. J gave up 4 bases and V 1 base, and 8 bases lay outside the gene matches. CDR1 is SEHNR and CDR2 is FQNEAQ in the germline V gene (reference sequence). The CDR3 sequence is 16 residues long. CDR3 amino acids: CASSLDGGRAADTQYF. The CDR3 nucleotides are TGTGCCAGCAGCTTAGATGGAGGGAGGGCCGCAGATACGCAGTATTTT.